These 20 T cell receptor beta chains were all obtained from the same sample, sequenced in a study of cytomegalovirus exposure and HLA in healthy donors. The PCR employed 60 Vbeta primers together with 13 Jbeta primers. Clones were sequenced by immunoSEQ multiplex PCR, and TCRdb holds only the in-frame ones, with some missing. The repertoire consists of approximately 190,000 clones, with approximately 82% occurring once and the leading ten covering approximately 1.8%. Sequencing input: PBMCs. Every receptor here comes from a man aged 35 to 55 in good health and CMV-seropositive.

In this sample, this clone turned up a few times. This sample includes further DNA sequences coding for the same CDR3. V gene TRBV5-1 combines with J gene TRBJ1-2, with 11 positions matching TRBD1. Losses at the gene ends were 4 bases for V and 4 bases for J; bases not matched to a gene: 3. Germline V lookup: CDR1 SGHRS, CDR2 YFSETQ. The CDR3 runs 14 residues. CDR3 sequence reads: CASSLGQGGYGYTF. DNA of the CDR3: TGCGCCAGCAGCCTGGGACAGGGGGGCTATGGCTACACCTTC.

V usage is TRBV13 and J usage is TRBJ2-7; D might be TRBD2 (6 bases). The V end lost 1 base, the J end lost 4 bases, and 14 bases lay between the germline ends. There are 15 residues in the CDR3. The V gene's germline CDR1 is PRHDT and CDR2 FYEKMQ (reference sequence). This CDR3 is CASSLESEGRYEQYF. The CDR3 nucleotides are TGTGCCAGCAGCTTAGAATCGGAGGGGAGATACGAGCAGTACTTC.

This sequence joins TRBV7-9 and TRBJ1-1; 8 bases align to TRBD1. The CDR3 length is 14 residues. The V and J ends lost 1 base and 7 bases, in that order; junction bases with no gene match: 5. Germline lookup yields CDR1 SEHNR and CDR2 FQNEAQ (reference sequence). In DNA, the CDR3 is TGTGCCAGCAGCTTAGAGGGACAGGCCCTTGAAGCTTTCTTT. Its protein is CASSLEGQALEAFF.

This clone was recorded once. The CDR3 here is CASSLDMLTGRINTEAFF. In nucleotides, the CDR3 is TGTGCCAGCAGCTTAGACATGCTGACAGGGAGGATTAACACTGAAGCTTTCTTT. The rearrangement links TRBV11-2 to TRBJ1-1; 7 bases are shared with TRBD1. This CDR3 region has 18 residues. Germline CDR1 is SGHAT and CDR2 is FQNNGV. V trimming: 0 bases; J trimming: 2 bases; junction bases outside the gene matches: 12.

The rearrangement links TRBV9 to TRBJ2-5; TRBD1 is a possible D gene (7 bases). This CDR3 region has 13 residues. Germline V gives CDR1 SGDLS, CDR2 YYNGEE. V lost 3 bases to trimming and J lost 4 bases, with 10 bases between them. This CDR3 reads CASSGRDRETQYF. CDR3 bases: TGTGCCAGCAGCGGGAGGGACAGAGAGACCCAGTACTTC.

V is TRBV28 and J is TRBJ1-5, with 9 bases that match TRBD1. V was pared by 2 bases and J by 5 bases, with 13 bases of the junction left unmatched. Germline V CDR1 and CDR2: MDHEN, SYDVKM. The length of the CDR3 is 18 residues. The CDR3 sequence is CASSLISLGQGSHQPQHF. In nucleotides, the CDR3 is TGTGCCAGCAGTTTAATCTCTCTTGGACAGGGGAGCCATCAGCCCCAGCATTTT.

This chain uses TRBV5-1 with TRBJ2-5; TRBD2 might be the D (6 bases). Trimming cost V 3 bases and J 5 bases, with 23 bases left between them. The CDR3 extends over 17 amino acids. Germline CDR1 and CDR2: SGHRS and YFSETQ. The CDR3 sequence: CASSSRTSQGVGETQYF. As DNA, the CDR3 is TGCGCCAGCAGCTCCAGAACTAGCCAAGGTGTGGGGGAGACCCAGTACTTC.

The genes are TRBV25-1 and TRBJ2-3, with D tentatively TRBD2 (5 bases). CDR3 size: 16 residues. V lost 1 base, J lost 6 bases, and 17 bases lay in between. CDR1 and CDR2 from the germline V gene are MGHDK and SYGVNS. DNA of the CDR3: TGTGCCAGCAGTGAATCGAGAGGGTGGGCGGCCGATACGCAGTATTTT. This sequence encodes CASSESRGWAADTQYF.

The rearrangement links TRBV5-1 to TRBJ1-1; D perhaps matches TRBD1 (5 bases). Germline-derived CDR1 and CDR2 are SGHRS and YFSETQ. This CDR3 has 13 residues. V lost 1 base to trimming and J lost 8 bases, with 12 bases between them. This CDR3 is CASSLMTAKEAFF. CDR3 DNA sequence: TGCGCCAGCAGCTTGATGACAGCTAAAGAAGCTTTCTTT.

V gene TRBV7-8 combines with J gene TRBJ2-6, with 9 bases lining up with TRBD1. The germline V gene encodes CDR1 SGHVS and CDR2 FQNEAQ. Trimming at V came to 5 bases and at J to 1 base, leaving 9 bases not matched to a gene. The CDR3 spans 18 residues. In DNA, the CDR3 is TGTGCCAGCAGCCCCTACAGGGGGCAAACTTCTGGGGCCAACGTCCTGACTTTC. This gives the protein CASSPYRGQTSGANVLTF.

The J gene is TRBJ1-2, the V gene TRBV2; 9 nucleotides align to TRBD1. The CDR3 is made up of 15 amino acids. Germline CDR1 SNHLY, CDR2 FYNNEI. V lost 6 bases to trimming and J lost 4 bases; unmatched junction nucleotides: 9. CDR3 amino acids: CASRSGQGGTYGYTF. The CDR3 DNA follows: TGTGCCAGCAGATCGGGACAGGGTGGAACCTATGGCTACACCTTC.

The gene calls are TRBV7-3 and TRBJ2-1; 10 bases fit TRBD1. This CDR3 comprises 18 residues. Losses at the gene ends were 3 bases for V and 8 bases for J; bases not matched to a gene: 16. In germline, CDR1 is SGHTA, CDR2 FQGTGA. The CDR3 protein is CASSLVGGQGGKGDEQFF. In DNA form, the CDR3 reads TGTGCCAGCAGCTTGGTGGGCGGACAGGGGGGGAAAGGGGATGAGCAGTTCTTC.

This chain connects TRBV11-3 to TRBJ2-2; tentative D call: TRBD2 (6 bases). V gave up 3 bases and J gave up 5 bases, with 13 bases separating them. Germline V CDR1 and CDR2: SGHNT, YENEEA. The CDR3 has 15 amino acids. Written as DNA, the CDR3 is TGTGCCAGCAGCTTGGGACTGGAAGAGACCGGGGAGCTGTTTTTT. It translates to CASSLGLEETGELFF.

This clone appeared a few times. The chain links TRBV7-8 to TRBJ2-5; D is unresolved. The CDR3 has 16 residues. Trimming took off 3 bases at V and 4 bases at J, with 18 bases between the two ends. Germline lookup yields CDR1 SGHVS and CDR2 FQNEAQ. CDR3 region: CASSLDPNSRRETQYF. In nucleotides, the CDR3 is TGTGCCAGCAGCTTGGATCCCAATTCGAGGCGAGAGACCCAGTACTTC. The entire variable domain, with the rest obtained from reference TRBV7-8 and TRBJ2-5, is as follows: GAGVSQSPRYKVAKRGQDVALRCDPISGHVSLFWYQQALGQGPEFLTYFQNEAQLDKSGLPSDRFFAERPEGSVSTLKIQRTQQEDSAVYLCASSLDPNSRRETQYFGPGTRLLVL.

The rearrangement links TRBV18 to TRBJ1-2, with 7 bases identical to TRBD1. The CDR3 consists of 15 residues. The junction had 9 bases not matched to a gene; V was cut back by 8 bases and J by 0 bases. The V gene's germline CDR1 is KGHSH and CDR2 LQKENI. The CDR3 reads CASRDRLNSNYGYTF. The CDR3, as DNA: TGTGCCAGCCGGGACAGACTAAACTCTAACTATGGCTACACCTTC.

Turning to this clone: This sample also contains other DNA sequences that code for the same CDR3. The CDR3 loop is CASSYPGQEAFF. CDR3 nucleotides: TGTGCCAGCAGTTACCCGGGACAAGAAGCTTTCTTT. The V gene is TRBV6-5, the J gene TRBJ1-1, with a weak D call TRBD1 (6 bases). The CDR3 has 12 residues. Germline CDR1 and CDR2: MNHEY and SVGAGI. Trimming took 2 bases from V and 8 from J, leaving 9 bases between them.

This clone was seen a single time. The chain combines TRBV11-2 with TRBJ1-1, with unresolved D. Germline V gives CDR1 SGHAT, CDR2 FQNNGV. The CDR3 spans 14 residues. V was shortened by 5 bases and J by 5 bases, with 15 bases between the two germline ends. The CDR3 DNA is TGTGCCAGCAGCGTCAAACCTGGAGAGACTGAAGCTTTCTTT. This gives the protein CASSVKPGETEAFF.

V gene TRBV6-1 combines with J gene TRBJ2-7; TRBD1 matches at 9 bases. The CDR3 consists of 14 residues. CDR1 is MNHNS, CDR2 SASEGT, per germline. The V and J ends lost 8 bases and 5 bases, in that order; junction bases with no gene match: 10. CDR3 DNA sequence: TGTGCCAGCCTTACCCTGGGACAGGGCAACGAGCAGTACTTC. As protein: CASLTLGQGNEQYF.

A single count supports this clone. This chain connects TRBV29-1 to TRBJ1-2, with 7 bases aligning to TRBD1. The trim removed 8 bases at V and 8 bases at J, leaving 8 bases unmatched. CDR3 length: 11 residues. Germline V gene data show CDR1 as SQVTM and CDR2 as ANQGSEA. CDR3 in amino acids: CSLRQGEGYTF. The CDR3 DNA follows: TGCAGCCTACGACAGGGCGAGGGCTACACCTTC.

This sequence joins TRBV5-6 and TRBJ1-1; TRBD1 agrees at 9 bases. The junction had 3 bases not matched to a gene; V was cut back by 0 bases and J by 0 bases. The CDR3 is 16 residues long. Germline loops: CDR1 SGHDT, CDR2 YYEEEE. The CDR3 DNA is TGTGCCAGCAGCTTGGAGGGGACAGGGATGAACACTGAAGCTTTCTTT. Protein product: CASSLEGTGMNTEAFF.